Listed here are 28 T cell receptor beta chains from one sample, sequenced in a study of blood T cell repertoires in COVID-19. Clones were read by immunoSEQ multiplex PCR, and TCRdb kept only the in-frame ones, dropping some. Here the sample spans around 200,000 clones, about 85% being singletons. The material sequenced was PBMCs or T cells enriched from blood (not recorded which). These receptors came from a man aged 35 to 55 who had recovered from COVID-19.

This clone has just one count. The chain couples TRBV27 to TRBJ2-5, with a weak D call TRBD2 (5 bases). From germline, CDR1 is MNHEY and CDR2 SMNVEV (reference sequence). CDR3 size: 13 residues. The V end lost 5 bases, the J end lost 2 bases, and 9 bases lay between the germline ends. In DNA form, the CDR3 reads TGTGCCAGCAGTACGAGCGGTCAAGAGACCCAGTACTTC. Amino acid sequence: CASSTSGQETQYF.

This clone was counted between two and nine times. The J gene is TRBJ1-1, the V gene TRBV6-2 or TRBV6-3, with a weak D call TRBD1 (6 bases). This CDR3 comprises 17 residues. Germline V gives CDR1 MNHEY, CDR2 SVGEGT. Trimming shortened V by 2 bases and J by 1 base, and 17 bases separated the two germline ends. The CDR3 is CASSYEGTNAWNTEAFF. As DNA, the CDR3 is TGTGCCAGCAGTTACGAGGGGACAAACGCGTGGAACACTGAAGCTTTCTTT.

This clone appeared once. This chain connects TRBV2 to TRBJ1-5, with D perhaps matching TRBD1 (5 bases). The CDR3 is made up of 13 amino acids. Germline V gives CDR1 SNHLY, CDR2 FYNNEI. Trimming removed 8 bases from V and 4 bases from J, with 12 bases in between. The CDR3 reads CASGWGENQPQHF. CDR3 in DNA: TGTGCCAGCGGCTGGGGGGAAAATCAGCCCCAGCATTTT.

The chain links TRBV29-1 to TRBJ2-1; 9 bases line up with TRBD2. The V and J ends lost 2 bases and 3 bases, in that order; junction bases with no gene match: 8. The CDR3 sequence is 16 residues long. Germline CDR1 reads SQVTM; CDR2 reads ANQGSEA. CDR3 in DNA: TGCAGCGTTGAATCCAAAGGACTAGCGTACTACAATGAGCAGTTCTTC. Amino acid sequence: CSVESKGLAYYNEQFF.

This clone was seen more than once but under ten times. The rearrangement uses TRBV19 and TRBJ2-1; 7 bases align to TRBD2. Per germline, CDR1 LNHDA and CDR2 SQIVND (reference sequence). The J segment lost 10 bases and the V segment lost 4 bases, leaving 19 bases of the junction unmatched. This CDR3 is 17 amino acids long. The chain's CDR3 is CASSTLSSGTPGGEQFF. CDR3 nucleotides: TGTGCCAGTAGTACCCTCTCTTCCGGGACGCCCGGGGGGGAGCAGTTCTTC. The variable domain in full, completed from reference TRBV19 and TRBJ2-1, reads DGGITQSPKYLFRKEGQNVTLSCEQNLNHDAMYWYRQDPGQGLRLIYYSQIVNDFQKGDIAEGYSVSREKKESFPLTVTSAQKNPTAFYLCASSTLSSGTPGGEQFFGPGTRLTVL.

This clone was observed a few times. The V gene is TRBV5-5, the J gene TRBJ1-5, with 10 positions matching TRBD1. From germline, CDR1 is SGHKS and CDR2 YYEKEE (reference sequence). The CDR3 loop spans 16 amino acids. V lost 4 bases, J lost 2 bases, and 6 bases stayed unmatched. The CDR3 DNA reads as TGTGCCAGCAGCCTGGGAGGGACAGGGGGCAATCAGCCCCAGCATTTT. It encodes CASSLGGTGGNQPQHF.

V usage is TRBV10-1 and J usage is TRBJ1-6; no clear D gene. The germline CDR1 and CDR2 sequences are WNHNN and SYGVQD (reference sequence). Trimming took 3 bases from V and 3 from J, leaving 9 bases between them. CDR3 length equals 15 residues. CDR3: CASSDPGNYNSPLHF. The CDR3 coding sequence is TGCGCCAGCAGTGATCCAGGTAACTATAATTCACCCCTCCACTTT.

This clone came up once. The chain combines TRBV6-5 with TRBJ1-2, with 7 bases that match TRBD1. The CDR3 length is 12 residues. Per germline, CDR1 MNHEY and CDR2 SVGAGI. V lost 6 bases, J lost 14 bases, and 12 bases stayed unmatched. The CDR3 loop reads CASSDRAPPATF. In nucleotides, the CDR3 is TGTGCCAGCAGCGACAGGGCCCCCCCGGCGACCTTC.

The CDR3 loop reads CASRASTGVTGELFF. CDR3 in DNA: TGCGCCAGCCGAGCATCGACAGGAGTCACCGGGGAGCTGTTTTTT. The chain carries TRBV5-1 and TRBJ2-2, with D possibly matching TRBD1 (6 bases). V lost 7 bases and J 4 bases, leaving 17 bases between the germline ends. From germline, CDR1 is SGHRS and CDR2 YFSETQ. This CDR3 has 15 residues.

The chain couples TRBV5-1 to TRBJ2-2; 8 positions agree with TRBD2. Germline CDR1 and CDR2: SGHRS and YFSETQ. The CDR3 extends over 16 amino acids. V lost 4 bases, J lost 1 base, and 6 bases stayed unmatched. The CDR3: CASSPLAGKNTGELFF. The CDR3 DNA reads as TGCGCCAGCAGCCCCTTAGCGGGGAAGAACACCGGGGAGCTGTTTTTT.

This chain links TRBV6-6 with TRBJ2-2, with D possibly being TRBD2 (5 bases). The V and J ends lost 5 bases and 4 bases respectively, with 11 bases between them. The CDR3 is 14 amino acids. In germline, CDR1 is MNHNY, CDR2 SVGAGI (reference sequence). CDR3 protein: CASSVQRGTGELFF. The CDR3 nucleotides are TGTGCCAGCAGTGTTCAACGGGGCACCGGGGAGCTGTTTTTT.

The CDR3 loop is CASSLGGTSNQPQHF. The CDR3 DNA reads TGCGCCAGCAGCTTGGGAGGCACCAGCAATCAGCCCCAGCATTTT. The chain uses TRBV5-1 and TRBJ1-5; D is uncertain. Trimming left V 0 bases short and J 1 base short, with 8 bases between. Per the germline V gene, CDR1 is SGHRS and CDR2 is YFSETQ. The CDR3 runs to 15 residues.

The CDR3 sequence is CASRFIGTSNYGYTF. As DNA, the CDR3 is TGTGCCAGCAGGTTTATAGGGACTTCTAACTATGGCTACACCTTC. The chain combines TRBV27 with TRBJ1-2; weak D call: TRBD1 (5 bases). With 6 bases removed from V and 0 bases from J, the gap between germline ends came to 14 bases. There are 15 residues in the CDR3. The germline gives CDR1 MNHEY, CDR2 SMNVEV (reference sequence).

The chain is built from TRBV30 and TRBJ1-2; perhaps TRBD1 as D (5 bases). With 1 base removed from V and 8 bases from J, the gap between germline ends came to 8 bases. Germline CDR1 and CDR2: GTSNPN and SVGIG (reference sequence). CDR3 length: 11 amino acids. This CDR3 is CAWSDRWGYTF. The CDR3 nucleotides read TGTGCCTGGAGTGACAGGTGGGGCTACACCTTC.

This chain joins TRBV24-1 and TRBJ2-3, with a tentative D call TRBD1 (6 bases). The CDR3 is made up of 14 amino acids. Trimming cost V 5 bases and J 0 bases, with 8 bases left between them. Germline V gene sequence: CDR1 KGHDR, CDR2 SFDVKD. The DNA for the CDR3 is TGTGCCACCAGTGCGAGGGGGAGCACAGATACGCAGTATTTT. Translation: CATSARGSTDTQYF.

The genes are TRBV3-1 (or the pseudogene TRBV3-2) and TRBJ2-7; TRBD2 matches at 8 bases. J gave up 3 bases and V 1 base, and 8 bases lay outside the gene matches. The CDR3 loop spans 16 amino acids. The germline V gene has CDR1 LGHDT and CDR2 YNNKEL (reference sequence). In DNA form, the CDR3 reads TGTGCCAGCAGCCAAGTTCTTAGCGGGACTCGCTACGAGCAGTACTTC. It is translated as CASSQVLSGTRYEQYF.

This clone was observed a single time. The CDR3 region is CASSSDMSYEQYF. The CDR3 coding sequence is TGCGCCAGCAGCTCGGACATGTCCTACGAGCAGTACTTC. This chain links TRBV5-1 with TRBJ2-7, with D maybe TRBD1 (5 bases). CDR1 and CDR2 (germline): SGHRS, YFSETQ. The V end lost 3 bases, the J end lost 1 base, and 8 bases lay between the germline ends. This CDR3 contains 13 residues.

The chain's CDR3 is CASSAKQGYEQYF. The CDR3 DNA is TGTGCCAGCAGCGCCAAACAGGGCTACGAGCAGTACTTC. The rearrangement uses TRBV7-2 and TRBJ2-7, with D possibly being TRBD1 (6 bases). The length of the CDR3 is 13 residues. V gave up 5 bases and J gave up 3 bases, with 11 bases separating them. Germline lookup yields CDR1 SGHTA and CDR2 FQGNSA.

In its sample, this clone was seen a few times. The chain employs TRBV2 and TRBJ1-4, with 8 bases fitting TRBD1. The CDR3 is 14 residues long. Germline V gene lookup returns CDR1 SNHLY and CDR2 FYNNEI. The J segment lost 6 bases and the V segment lost 6 bases, leaving 6 bases of the junction unmatched. CDR3 DNA sequence: TGTGCCAGCAGAGACCCGGGACAGGATGAAAAACTGTTTTTT. Amino acid sequence: CASRDPGQDEKLFF. Using reference TRBV2 and TRBJ1-4 for the parts outside the CDR3, the full variable domain is EPEVTQTPSHQVTQMGQEVILRCVPISNHLYFYWYRQILGQKVEFLVSFYNNEISEKSEIFDDQFSVERPDGSNFTLKIRSTKLEDSAMYFCASRDPGQDEKLFFGSGTQLSVL.

The V and J genes are TRBV30 and TRBJ1-6, with 9 bases identical to TRBD1. This CDR3 comprises 14 residues. Germline V gene lookup returns CDR1 GTSNPN and CDR2 SVGIG (reference sequence). Trimming at V came to 4 bases and at J to 10 bases, leaving 8 bases not matched to a gene. The CDR3 loop is CAWKPGQGRSPLHF. The CDR3 DNA follows: TGTGCCTGGAAACCGGGACAGGGACGGTCACCCCTCCACTTT.

The chain combines TRBV15 with TRBJ2-7, with 12 bases fitting TRBD2. V lost 0 bases to trimming and J lost 3 bases; unmatched junction nucleotides: 0. This CDR3 contains 15 residues. Germline-derived CDR1 and CDR2 are LNHNV and YYDKDF (reference sequence). The CDR3 DNA sequence: TGTGCCACCAGCAGAGAGACTAGCGGGAGCTACGAGCAGTACTTC. Amino acids: CATSRETSGSYEQYF.

The chain links TRBV2 to TRBJ2-6; D may be TRBD1 (5 bases). Trimming took off 4 bases at V and 1 base at J, with 14 bases between the two ends. Germline V gene data show CDR1 as SNHLY and CDR2 as FYNNEI. The CDR3 runs 17 residues. The CDR3 bases are TGTGCCAGCAGTGTGAACAGGCAGGCATCTGGGGCCAACGTCCTGACTTTC. Its translation is CASSVNRQASGANVLTF.

This chain uses TRBV7-9 with TRBJ2-7, with TRBD2 as a possible D gene (5 bases). Germline CDR1 reads SEHNR; CDR2 reads FQNEAQ (reference sequence). V was clipped by 5 bases and J by 3 bases, with 11 bases between them. This CDR3 has 13 residues. CDR3 coding DNA: TGTGCCAGCAGCCTCGACGGACTCTACGAGCAGTACTTC. This translates into CASSLDGLYEQYF.

This clone came up a few times. The gene calls are TRBV2 and TRBJ2-7; 11 bases align to TRBD2. CDR1 and CDR2 (germline): SNHLY, FYNNEI. This CDR3 spans 13 amino acids. Trimming removed 8 bases from V and 4 bases from J; junction bases left unmatched: 4. The CDR3 region has the DNA TGTGCCAGCGAGGGGACTAGCGGTTACGAGCAGTACTTC. It translates to CASEGTSGYEQYF.

This clone has more than one count but fewer than ten. This chain uses TRBV6-5 with TRBJ1-2; no definite D call. This CDR3 has 15 residues. Trimming shortened V by 0 bases and J by 4 bases, and 12 bases separated the two germline ends. CDR1 and CDR2 (germline): MNHEY, SVGAGI. In DNA, the CDR3 is TGTGCCAGCAGTTACTCGTCCGGGTCGATCTATGGCTACACCTTC. It encodes CASSYSSGSIYGYTF.

The chain recombines TRBV28 with TRBJ1-2; a possible D gene is TRBD1 (6 bases). Between the trimmed V and J ends, which lost 7 bases and 1 base, there was a span of 16 bases. The CDR3 runs to 15 residues. Germline-derived CDR1 and CDR2 are MDHEN and SYDVKM. CDR3 bases: TGTGCCAGCAACATCAACCCGGACAGTAACTATGGCTACACCTTC. This sequence encodes CASNINPDSNYGYTF.

V gene TRBV10-3 combines with J gene TRBJ2-3; unclear D gene. Germline-derived CDR1 and CDR2 are ENHRY and SYGVKD. V lost 2 bases to trimming and J lost 0 bases, with 9 bases between them. The CDR3 runs to 15 residues. The CDR3 region is CAISEALASTDTQYF. The CDR3 DNA is TGTGCCATCAGTGAGGCCTTGGCTAGCACAGATACGCAGTATTTT.

The chain joins TRBV28 to TRBJ2-7; 11 positions match TRBD1. CDR1 is MDHEN, CDR2 SYDVKM, per germline. Losses at the gene ends were 6 bases for V and 5 bases for J; bases not matched to a gene: 6. The CDR3 is 14 amino acids. Here the CDR3 reads CASRVDRGPDEQYF. The CDR3 bases are TGTGCCAGCAGGGTGGACAGGGGGCCGGACGAGCAGTACTTC.